This passage covers 17 T cell receptor beta chains from one sample sequenced in a study of blood T cell repertoires in COVID-19. Clones were read by immunoSEQ multiplex PCR, and TCRdb kept only the in-frame ones, dropping some. The data show about 74,000 clones, almost 90% seen once. Input material: peripheral blood. The receptors derive from a woman aged 80 or over with active or convalescent COVID-19.

This clone was seen just once. The chain employs TRBV11-2 and TRBJ1-2; D is unresolved. The CDR3 has 13 residues. Looked up from germline, CDR1 is SGHAT and CDR2 is FQNNGV. Trimming removed 2 bases at V and 8 bases at J, with 12 bases between. This CDR3 reads CASSLSSLGGYTF. The CDR3 DNA follows: TGTGCCAGCAGCTTATCTTCCCTGGGCGGCTACACCTTC.

This chain links TRBV4-3 with TRBJ1-3, with 7 bases matching TRBD1. The CDR3 spans 18 residues. Trimming removed 0 bases from V and 2 bases from J; junction bases left unmatched: 10. Germline lookup yields CDR1 LGHNA and CDR2 YSLEER. The CDR3 nucleotides are TGCGCCAGCAGCCAAGATGGGGTAACAGGGGAGGCTGGAAACACCATATATTTT. It yields the protein CASSQDGVTGEAGNTIYF.

The V call is TRBV6-5, the J call TRBJ1-1; D is perhaps TRBD1 (6 bases). The germline V gene has CDR1 MNHEY and CDR2 SVGAGI. The germline V and J ends were trimmed by 5 bases and 4 bases, with 8 bases remaining between them. This CDR3 has 12 amino acids. The CDR3 reads CASSQGRTEAFF. In DNA, the CDR3 is TGTGCCAGCAGTCAGGGGCGCACTGAAGCTTTCTTT.

The chain has TRBV5-1 and TRBJ2-5; 8 bases line up with TRBD1. J was trimmed by 5 bases and V by 4 bases; bases with no gene match: 7. The CDR3 has 14 residues. Germline assignment: CDR1 SGHRS and CDR2 YFSETQ. CDR3 amino acids: CASSDDRGDETQYF. The CDR3 DNA reads as TGCGCCAGCAGCGACGACAGGGGTGATGAGACCCAGTACTTC.

This chain joins TRBV3-1 (or the pseudogene TRBV3-2) and TRBJ2-2; 7 nucleotides line up with TRBD1. This CDR3 comprises 17 residues. CDR1 LGHDT and CDR2 YNNKEL come from the germline V gene (reference sequence). V was pared by 4 bases and J by 2 bases, with 10 bases of the junction left unmatched. The CDR3 region has the DNA TGTGCCAGCAGCCTACCCCGTGGGACAGTTAACACCGGGGAGCTGTTTTTT. Residues: CASSLPRGTVNTGELFF.

The chain employs TRBV25-1 and TRBJ1-1; tentatively, D is TRBD1 (5 bases). This CDR3 contains 15 residues. V lost 4 bases and J lost 1, with 13 bases in between. CDR1 and CDR2 from the germline V gene are MGHDK and SYGVNS. The CDR3 DNA reads TGTGCCAGCAGTGGATTGGGGGGGAAGAACACTGAAGCTTTCTTT. Its protein product is CASSGLGGKNTEAFF.

The chain carries TRBV9 and TRBJ2-2, with 9 positions matching TRBD1. The germline V gene has CDR1 SGDLS and CDR2 YYNGEE. Trimming removed 0 bases from V and 3 bases from J; junction bases left unmatched: 0. CDR3 length equals 15 residues. The CDR3 loop is CASSVGTGDTGELFF. In DNA, the CDR3 is TGTGCCAGCAGCGTAGGGACAGGGGACACCGGGGAGCTGTTTTTT.

This clone was observed a single time. The chain is built from TRBV30 and TRBJ1-2, with TRBD1 matching over 7 bases. CDR1 is GTSNPN and CDR2 is SVGIG in the germline V gene (reference sequence). The CDR3 is 11 residues long. Here the CDR3 DNA reads TGTGCTGCGGGGACAGACTATGGCTACACCTTC. This gives the protein CAAGTDYGYTF.

The V call is TRBV12-5, the J call TRBJ2-5; D remains unclear. Germline V CDR1 and CDR2: LGHNT, FRNRAP. Trimming cost V 7 bases and J 5 bases, with 5 bases left between them. The length of the CDR3 is 10 residues. The CDR3 coding sequence is TGTGCTAGTGTGAGGGAGACCCAGTACTTC. This gives the protein CASVRETQYF. The whole variable domain, filled in from reference TRBV12-5 and TRBJ2-5, reads DARVTQTPRHKVTEMGQEVTMRCQPILGHNTVFWYRQTMMQGLELLAYFRNRAPLDDSGMPKDRFSAEMPDATLATLKIQPSEPRDSAVYFCASVRETQYFGPGTRLLVL.

This chain links TRBV7-6 with TRBJ1-4; no clear D. Per the germline V gene, CDR1 is SGHVS and CDR2 is FNYEAQ. The CDR3 is 15 amino acids. The V and J ends lost 5 bases and 7 bases respectively, with 17 bases between them. CDR3 nucleotide sequence: TGTGCCAGCAGCCCCAGACAAGGTCTGGGTGAAAAACTGTTTTTT. This encodes CASSPRQGLGEKLFF. The full variable domain, in which reference TRBV7-6 and TRBJ1-4 provide the parts outside the CDR3, is GAGVSQSPRYKVTKRGQDVALRCDPISGHVSLYWYRQALGQGPEFLTYFNYEAQQDKSGLPNDRFSAERPEGSISTLTIQRTEQRDSAMYRCASSPRQGLGEKLFFGSGTQLSVL.

The rearrangement joins TRBV5-1 to TRBJ1-1, with D perhaps matching TRBD1 (5 bases). The ends were cut back, 4 bases at V and 1 base at J, with 11 bases in the middle. The V gene's germline CDR1 is SGHRS and CDR2 YFSETQ. This CDR3 contains 14 residues. For the CDR3, the DNA is TGCGCCAGCAGCCCCCGACAGAGGAACACTGAAGCTTTCTTT. Translated, it gives CASSPRQRNTEAFF.

The V and J genes are TRBV24-1 and TRBJ2-2; the match to TRBD1 covers 9 bases. The CDR3 totals 15 residues. Unmatched junction bases numbered 3, after V lost 3 bases and J lost 5 bases. CDR1 KGHDR and CDR2 SFDVKD come from the germline V gene. The CDR3 region is CATSDAGQGTGELFF. In DNA form, the CDR3 reads TGTGCCACCAGTGATGCGGGACAGGGAACCGGGGAGCTGTTTTTT.

The V call is TRBV6-1, the J call TRBJ2-7; D might be TRBD1 (6 bases). Germline loops: CDR1 MNHNS, CDR2 SASEGT. This CDR3 is 17 amino acids long. V was shortened by 0 bases and J by 3 bases, with 18 bases between the two germline ends. The CDR3 nucleotides read TGTGCCAGCAGTGAAGCGCTTACAGGGTCTGGTTACTACGAGCAGTACTTC. Its translation: CASSEALTGSGYYEQYF.

The chain links TRBV2 to TRBJ2-3; D might be TRBD1 (5 bases). CDR3 length: 12 amino acids. V gave up 6 bases and J gave up 1 base, with 5 bases separating them. The germline V gene has CDR1 SNHLY and CDR2 FYNNEI. DNA for the CDR3: TGTGCCAGCAGGACAGGCACAGATACGCAGTATTTT. The encoded protein is CASRTGTDTQYF.

This chain uses TRBV9 with TRBJ1-1, with a possible D match to TRBD1 (6 bases). Trimming removed 0 bases at V and 1 base at J, with 7 bases between. The CDR3 is made up of 14 amino acids. Germline loops: CDR1 SGDLS, CDR2 YYNGEE. This CDR3 reads CASSVVDRNTEAFF. CDR3 DNA: TGTGCCAGCAGCGTAGTGGACAGGAACACTGAAGCTTTCTTT.

The rearrangement uses TRBV7-9 and TRBJ2-7, with TRBD1 as a possible D gene (5 bases). V gave up 0 bases and J gave up 6 bases, with 15 bases separating them. There are 15 residues in the CDR3. CDR1 and CDR2 from the germline V gene are SEHNR and FQNEAQ (reference sequence). The CDR3 here is CASSLARQSTAEQYF. The CDR3 coding sequence is TGTGCCAGCAGCTTAGCGAGACAGTCCACCGCCGAGCAGTACTTC.

The chain has TRBV29-1 and TRBJ1-2; TRBD1 agrees at 7 bases. CDR3 length: 14 residues. The V gene end was trimmed by 4 bases and the J gene end by 4 bases; junction bases not matched to a gene: 9. Per the germline V gene, CDR1 is SQVTM and CDR2 is ANQGSEA. The CDR3 DNA reads TGCAGCGTTGGCACCGGGACAGCGGGCTATGGCTACACCTTC. The encoded protein is CSVGTGTAGYGYTF.